This T cell receptor (beta chain) stems from a study of graft-versus-host responses after intestinal transplantation. Overall study context: The whole recipient group had anti-thymocyte globulin induction followed by tacrolimus and steroids for about three years. Study-level points and caveats: Present in recipient marrow, GvH clones included some that appeared first in ileum or blood. Patients with graft-donor T cell macrochimerism had high graft-versus-host to host-versus-graft clonal ratios in allografts.

This clone is a singleton in its sample. The antigen remains unidentified. Assay used: immunoSEQ multiplex PCR; TCRdb lists only in-frame clones, some missing. The sample consists of about 25,000 clones, approximately 94% of them appearing once. Germline V gives CDR1 SGHAT, CDR2 FQNNGV. There are 14 residues in the CDR3. V lost 1 base to trimming and J lost 10 bases, with 13 bases between them. Sequenced material: PBMCs, taken 156 days after intestinal transplant. The sequence derives from a human patient who received an intestinal transplant, so some T cells may come from the graft donor. The V gene is TRBV11-2, the J gene TRBJ2-2; tentatively, D is TRBD1 (5 bases). The CDR3 sequence is CASSLGQPPEELFF. In nucleotides, the CDR3 is TGTGCCAGCAGCTTAGGACAGCCTCCAGAGGAGCTGTTTTTT.